A selection of T cell receptor beta chains follows, all from one sample in a study of tissue T cells after allogeneic stem cell transplantation. Assay: immunoSEQ multiplex PCR; the TCRdb copy retains only in-frame clones and omits some. The table records approximately 6,500 clones, around 62% of them present only once. The sequencing used duodenum tissue, collected at autopsy. The receptors derive from a woman aged 18-49 years with breast cancer. CDR3s include the opening cysteine and the closing phenylalanine or tryptophan. The D gene is left open where the match is weak. Clone size is given for some rows only: seen once, a few or many times, or a class if the clone is expanded.

J	size	V	D	CDR3	DNA
TRBJ2-3	-	TRBV6-6	TRBD2	CASSPQSGWEVGTSLNTQYF	TGTGCCAGCAGTCCTCAATCGGGATGGGAGGTCGGGACTAGCTTGAATACGCAGTATTTT
TRBJ2-5	-	TRBV25-1	-	CASSWGMTGIGLETQYF	TGTGCCAGCAGCTGGGGGATGACAGGAATCGGTCTAGAGACCCAGTACTTC
TRBJ1-5	few	TRBV3-1/TRBV3-2	TRBD1	CASSQETGDGQPQHF	TGTGCCAGCAGCCAAGAGACAGGGGACGGGCAGCCCCAGCATTTT
TRBJ2-7	few	TRBV6-6	-	CASSYVAGYEQYF	TGTGCCAGCAGTTACGTCGCGGGATACGAGCAGTACTTC
TRBJ2-1	-	TRBV7-3	-	CASSYLAGSYNEQFF	TGTGCCAGCAGCTATCTCGCCGGCAGCTACAATGAGCAGTTCTTC
TRBJ2-7	-	TRBV7-8	-	CASSLRTTYEQYF	TGTGCCAGCAGCTTACGGACTACCTACGAGCAGTACTTC
TRBJ1-1	-	TRBV30	-	CAWSVLQEDTEAFF	TGTGCCTGGAGTGTACTTCAGGAGGACACTGAAGCTTTCTTT
TRBJ2-5	once	TRBV7-2	-	CASSLSVQETQYF	TGTGCCAGCAGCTTGAGCGTCCAAGAGACCCAGTACTTC
TRBJ2-1	-	TRBV27	TRBD2	CASRAGTSGGNEQFF	TGTGCCAGCAGGGCCGGGACTAGCGGGGGGAATGAGCAGTTCTTC
TRBJ2-7	-	TRBV7-2	-	CASSGDSYEQYF	TGTGCCAGCAGCGGCGACTCCTACGAGCAGTACTTC
TRBJ2-3	-	TRBV4-3	TRBD2	CASSLELARSTDTQYF	TGCGCCAGCAGCCTCGAACTAGCGCGAAGCACAGATACGCAGTATTTT
TRBJ1-1	once	TRBV7-9	TRBD1	CASSLQGGGAFF	TGTGCCAGCAGCTTACAGGGGGGAGGGGCTTTCTTT
TRBJ1-2	few	TRBV6-6	-	CASSPGRVAEANYGYTF	TGTGCCAGCAGTCCCGGACGGGTCGCAGAGGCTAACTATGGCTACACCTTC
TRBJ1-5	-	TRBV28	-	CASSFPGTSNQPQHF	TGTGCCAGCAGTTTCCCAGGGACAAGCAATCAGCCCCAGCATTTT
TRBJ1-2	-	TRBV7-2	-	CASKRAETYGYTF	TGTGCCAGCAAACGGGCAGAAACCTATGGCTACACCTTC
TRBJ1-3	-	TRBV18	TRBD1	CASSPWTGSGNTIYF	TGTGCCAGCTCACCTTGGACAGGCTCTGGAAACACCATATATTTT
TRBJ2-3	few	TRBV19	TRBD2	CASNPSLAGGTDTQYF	TGTGCCAGTAACCCCTCCCTAGCGGGGGGGACAGATACGCAGTATTTT
TRBJ1-4	-	TRBV7-6	TRBD1	CASSLGQGGTNEKLFF	TGTGCCAGCAGCCTCGGACAGGGAGGAACTAATGAAAAACTGTTTTTT
TRBJ2-2	-	TRBV9	TRBD2	CASGTSGSPGELFF	TGTGCCAGCGGGACTAGCGGGAGCCCCGGGGAGCTGTTTTTT
TRBJ2-1	-	TRBV5-1	-	CASSYQNVGHEQFF	TGCGCCAGCAGCTACCAAAATGTGGGCCATGAGCAGTTCTTC
TRBJ2-1	-	TRBV30	-	CAWRPQMDEQFF	TGTGCCTGGAGACCTCAGATGGATGAGCAGTTCTTC
TRBJ2-7	-	TRBV5-6	-	CASSLGAGEQYF	TGTGCCAGCAGCCTTGGGGCTGGCGAGCAGTACTTC
TRBJ2-7	-	TRBV29-1	TRBD1	CSVSRGGTGVYEQYF	TGCAGCGTCTCCCGGGGGGGGACAGGGGTATACGAGCAGTACTTC
TRBJ2-3	-	TRBV7-2	TRBD1	CASSFRTGGTDTQYF	TGTGCCAGCAGCTTCCGGACAGGGGGGACAGATACGCAGTATTTT
TRBJ2-3	-	TRBV7-2	TRBD2	CASSPTGLAATDTQYF	TGTGCCAGCAGCCCCACGGGACTAGCGGCCACAGATACGCAGTATTTT
TRBJ2-6	few	TRBV5-1	-	CASSLRGMGYGANVLTF	TGCGCCAGCAGCTTGAGAGGTATGGGGTACGGGGCCAACGTCCTGACTTTC
TRBJ1-1	few	TRBV30	-	CAWRGGQQANTEAFF	TGTGCCTGGAGGGGGGGCCAACAGGCAAACACTGAAGCTTTCTTT
TRBJ1-2	medium-sized	TRBV7-2	TRBD1	CASSFYRGNYGYTF	TGTGCCAGCAGCTTTTACAGGGGAAACTATGGCTACACCTTC
TRBJ2-7	-	TRBV18	-	CASSPPWGSSYEQYF	TGTGCCAGCTCTCCACCCTGGGGGAGCTCCTACGAGCAGTACTTC
TRBJ1-2	-	TRBV4-1	TRBD1	CASSRINRGDYGYTF	TGCGCCAGCAGCCGGATCAACAGGGGAGACTATGGCTACACCTTC
TRBJ2-3	large	TRBV6-4	-	CASSVGGRETDTQYF	TGTGCCAGCAGTGTTGGTGGGAGAGAGACAGATACGCAGTATTTT
TRBJ2-1	-	TRBV6-5	-	CATRGGSYNEQFF	TGTGCCACGAGGGGGGGCTCCTACAATGAGCAGTTCTTC
TRBJ2-4	-	TRBV6-5	TRBD1	CASSYWDSEAKNIQYF	TGTGCCAGCAGTTACTGGGACAGCGAAGCCAAAAACATTCAGTACTTC
TRBJ1-3	-	TRBV9	-	CASSVSGPGSSGNTIYF	TGTGCCAGCAGCGTATCTGGGCCTGGGAGCTCTGGAAACACTATATATTTT
TRBJ1-3	few	TRBV5-8	-	CASSRGYGNTIYF	TGTGCCAGCAGTAGGGGGTATGGAAACACCATATATTTT
TRBJ1-1	-	TRBV19	TRBD1	CASTIGQGGNTEAFF	TGTGCCAGTACCATTGGTCAGGGGGGGAACACTGAAGCTTTCTTT
TRBJ2-3	-	TRBV29-1	-	CSGTTTDTQYF	TGCAGCGGGACTACAACAGATACGCAGTATTTT
TRBJ2-3	-	TRBV6-6	-	CATCPVAASTDTQYF	TGTGCCACCTGTCCTGTAGCAGCAAGCACAGATACGCAGTATTTT
TRBJ1-4	-	TRBV29-1	TRBD1	CSVGGTETFEKLFF	TGCAGCGTTGGGGGGACAGAAACCTTTGAAAAACTGTTTTTT
TRBJ2-7	-	TRBV6-5	TRBD1	CASSPMGQGQQYF	TGTGCCAGCAGCCCGATGGGACAGGGCCAGCAGTACTTC
TRBJ2-7	medium-sized	TRBV9	TRBD1	CASSPRDSSSYEQYF	TGTGCCAGCAGCCCGAGGGACAGTAGCTCCTACGAGCAGTACTTC
TRBJ2-7	-	TRBV3-1/TRBV3-2	TRBD2	CASSLILAGASYEQYF	TGTGCCAGCAGCCTTATACTAGCGGGAGCCTCCTACGAGCAGTACTTC
TRBJ2-1	few	TRBV2	-	CASTKIDYNEQFF	TGTGCCAGCACTAAAATCGACTACAATGAGCAGTTCTTC
TRBJ2-3	-	TRBV11-2	-	CASSFVRAHTDTQYF	TGTGCCAGCAGCTTCGTCCGGGCCCACACAGATACGCAGTATTTT
TRBJ2-7	-	TRBV5-1	-	CASSYSATYEQYF	TGCGCCAGCAGTTATTCGGCCACCTACGAGCAGTACTTC
TRBJ2-1	-	TRBV6-1	-	CASRGGGQYNEQFF	TGTGCCAGCAGAGGGGGGGGGCAATACAATGAGCAGTTCTTC
TRBJ1-1	-	TRBV27	-	CASSLLSNTEAFF	TGTGCCAGCAGCCTCTTGTCGAACACTGAAGCTTTCTTT
TRBJ2-2	-	TRBV20-1	-	CSAASLVRIF	TGCAGTGCTGCGAGCCTCGTTCGAATTTTT